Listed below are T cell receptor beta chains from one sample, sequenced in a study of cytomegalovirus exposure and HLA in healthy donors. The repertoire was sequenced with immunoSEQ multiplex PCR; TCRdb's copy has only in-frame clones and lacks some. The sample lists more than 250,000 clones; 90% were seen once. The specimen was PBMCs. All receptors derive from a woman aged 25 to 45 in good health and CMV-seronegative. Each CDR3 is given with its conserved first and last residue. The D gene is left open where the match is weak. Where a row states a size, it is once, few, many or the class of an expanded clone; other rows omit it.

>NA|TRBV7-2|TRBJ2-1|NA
TGTGCCAGCAGCTTAGCGGCGTACAATGAGCAGTTCTTC
CASSLAAYNEQFF
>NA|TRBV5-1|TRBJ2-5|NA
TGCGCCAGCAGCCTAGACTCCAAGGGGACCCAGTACTTC
CASSLDSKGTQYF
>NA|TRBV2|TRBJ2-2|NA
TGTGCCAGCAGTGAAGGCTTCGAGACATTCGGGCCCGGGGAGCTGTTTTTT
CASSEGFETFGPGELFF
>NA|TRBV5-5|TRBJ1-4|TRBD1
TGTGCCAGCAGCGGGGACAGGGTTTCAACTAATGAAAAACTGTTTTTT
CASSGDRVSTNEKLFF
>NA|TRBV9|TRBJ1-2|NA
TGTGCCAGCAGCGCCCGGGATAGCTATGGCTACACCTTC
CASSARDSYGYTF
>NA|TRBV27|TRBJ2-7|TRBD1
TGTGCCAGCAGACAAGCCGGGACAGAATATTACGAGCAGTACTTC
CASRQAGTEYYEQYF
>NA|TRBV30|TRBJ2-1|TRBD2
TGTGCCTGGACCGGGACTAGAAATACCAATGAGCAGTTCTTC
CAWTGTRNTNEQFF
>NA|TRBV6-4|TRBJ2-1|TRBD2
TGTGCCAGCAGTGCGGGAGGGGATTACAATGAGCAGTTCTTC
CASSAGGDYNEQFF
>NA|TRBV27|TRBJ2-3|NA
TGTGCCAGCAGTTTATCGTCAACCCCGGGACTCACCACAGATACGCAGTATTTT
CASSLSSTPGLTTDTQYF
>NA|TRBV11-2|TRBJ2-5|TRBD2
TGTGCCAGCAGCTTAGCTGGGGGAGGGGAGACCCAGTACTTC
CASSLAGGGETQYF
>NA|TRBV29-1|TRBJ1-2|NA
TGCAGCGTTGAAATGATGGGGGGCGCCGGGTATGGCTACACCTTC
CSVEMMGGAGYGYTF
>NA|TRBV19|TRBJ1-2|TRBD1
TGTGCCAGTACCCAGGGGGCTCGTGGCTACACCTTC
CASTQGARGYTF
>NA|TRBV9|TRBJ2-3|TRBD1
TGTGCCAGCAGCGGAAGACAGGGGGCGGACAGCACAGATACGCAGTATTTT
CASSGRQGADSTDTQYF
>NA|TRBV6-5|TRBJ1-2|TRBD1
TGTGCCAGCAGGTTAGACAACAGGGGAAAGGATGGCTACACCTTC
CASRLDNRGKDGYTF
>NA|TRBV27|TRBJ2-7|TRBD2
TGTGCCACCCGAAGGGGCGGGAGTTCGACCTACGAGCAGTACTTC
CATRRGGSSTYEQYF
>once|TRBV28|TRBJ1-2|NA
TGTGCCAGCAGTTTGGGACACCCCGTGACGGGCTACACCTTC
CASSLGHPVTGYTF
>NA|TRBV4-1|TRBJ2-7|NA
TGCGCCAGCAGCCTAGCTAGCCGTGCCTCCTACGAGCAGTACTTC
CASSLASRASYEQYF
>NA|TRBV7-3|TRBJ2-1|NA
TGTGCCAGCAGCCGAACGAGCCCAAGGGTGTCGGGGCCCACAGAGCAGTTCTTC
CASSRTSPRVSGPTEQFF
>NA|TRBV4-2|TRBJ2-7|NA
TGTGCCAGCAGCCTTTCATCGGTGGGCTCCTACGAGCAGTACTTC
CASSLSSVGSYEQYF
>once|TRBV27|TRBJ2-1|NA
TGTGCCAGCAGTTTATTGCCTACCTCCTACAATGAGCAGTTCTTC
CASSLLPTSYNEQFF
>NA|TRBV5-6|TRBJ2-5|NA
TGTGCCAGCAGCTCAGGGTGGGGAGAGACCCAGTACTTC
CASSSGWGETQYF
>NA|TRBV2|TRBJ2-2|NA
TGTGCCAGCAGTGAGGTTGCAGCCCCGGACACCGGGGAGCTGTTTTTT
CASSEVAAPDTGELFF
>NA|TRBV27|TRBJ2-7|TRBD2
TGTGCCAGCAGTTTATTAACTAGCGGGAGGGCCGGGTACGAGCAGTACTTC
CASSLLTSGRAGYEQYF
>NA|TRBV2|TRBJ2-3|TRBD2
TGTGCCAGCAGGCGGGCTAGCGGGACCACAGATACGCAGTATTTT
CASRRASGTTDTQYF